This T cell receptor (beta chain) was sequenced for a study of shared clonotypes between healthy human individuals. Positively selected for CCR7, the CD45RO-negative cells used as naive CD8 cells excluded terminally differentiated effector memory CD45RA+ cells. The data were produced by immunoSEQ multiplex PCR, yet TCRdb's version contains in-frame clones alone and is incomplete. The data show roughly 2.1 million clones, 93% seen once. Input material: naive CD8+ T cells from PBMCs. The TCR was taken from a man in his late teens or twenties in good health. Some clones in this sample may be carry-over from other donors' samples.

CDR3 coding DNA: TGTGCCAGCAGCCTCAACCCTCGGCAGAGCTCTGGAAACACCATATATTTT. Its translation is CASSLNPRQSSGNTIYF. The chain links TRBV11-2 to TRBJ1-3, with D unresolved. CDR1 and CDR2 from the germline V gene are SGHAT and FQNNGV. The CDR3 length is 17 residues. Trimming took off 5 bases at V and 0 bases at J, with 17 bases between the two ends.